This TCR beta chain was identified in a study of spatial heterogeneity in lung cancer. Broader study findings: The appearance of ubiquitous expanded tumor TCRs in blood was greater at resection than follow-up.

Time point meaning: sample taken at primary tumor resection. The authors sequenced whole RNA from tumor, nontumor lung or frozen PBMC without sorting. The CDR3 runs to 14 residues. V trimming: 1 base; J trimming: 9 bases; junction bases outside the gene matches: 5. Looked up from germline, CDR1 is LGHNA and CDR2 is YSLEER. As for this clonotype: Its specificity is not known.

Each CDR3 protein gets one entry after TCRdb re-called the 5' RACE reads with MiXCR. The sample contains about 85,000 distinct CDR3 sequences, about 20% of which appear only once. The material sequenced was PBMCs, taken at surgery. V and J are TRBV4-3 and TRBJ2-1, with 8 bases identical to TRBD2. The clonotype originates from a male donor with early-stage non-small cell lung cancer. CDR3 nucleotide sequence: TGCGCCAGCAGCCAAGGGGGACTAGGTCGTGAGCAGTTCTTC. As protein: CASSQGGLGREQFF.